The 9 T cell receptor beta chains below were found in one sample sequenced in a study of CD8+CD57+ T cells in acquired aplastic anemia. Using genomic DNA as the template, TCR beta VDJ and CDR3 profiling was carried out. TCRdb re-analysed the reads in MiXCR, keeping a single row per CDR3 protein. This table has around 400,000 distinct CDR3 sequences, 65% to 80% appearing once. Source material: sorted CD4+, CD8+, or CD8+CD57+ T cells (not recorded which) from PBMCs. These receptors were taken from a human donor in good health, serving as a control.

This clonotype was detected many times. The J gene is TRBJ1-5, the V gene TRBV4-2, with TRBD1 as a possible D gene (6 bases). This CDR3 spans 16 amino acids. V was clipped by 4 bases and J by 0 bases, with 13 bases between them. Germline V lookup: CDR1 LGHNA, CDR2 YNFKEQ. The CDR3 DNA reads as TGTGCCAGCAGCCCGAACGACAGGAATAGCAATCAGCCCCAGCATTTT. Translation: CASSPNDRNSNQPQHF.

This clonotype occurred once. The chain is built from TRBV20-1 and TRBJ1-1; a weak D match, TRBD1 (5 bases). This CDR3 has 16 residues. Germline V CDR1 and CDR2: DFQATT, SNEGSKA (reference sequence). The V gene lost 5 bases and the J gene lost 2 bases, with 21 bases spanning the gap. CDR3 nucleotides: TGCAGTGCTCCTAAGGCGGGGGGTGGGTCCAACACTGAAGCTTTCTTT. This translates into CSAPKAGGGSNTEAFF.

This clonotype has a single count. Its ends do not fully match the called genes, so a read error is possible. This rearrangement joins TRBV5-1 to TRBJ2-5, with D unresolved. CDR3 length: 13 residues. Looked up from germline, CDR1 is SGHRS and CDR2 is YFSETQ. CDR3 amino acids: CASSNPQETHQYF. The CDR3 nucleotides are TGTGCCAGCAGCAACCCACAAGAGACCCACCAGTACTTC.

Points on this clonotype: A junction end diverges from the germline sequence, so it may reflect a read error. The chain recombines TRBV9 with TRBJ2-3; the D gene could be TRBD1 or TRBD2 (5 bases each). Germline CDR1 and CDR2: SGDLS and YYNGEE. The CDR3 extends over 13 amino acids. Here the CDR3 reads CASSVGDTQTFGF. The CDR3 DNA is TGTGCCAGCAGCGTGGGGGATACGCAGACTTTTGGTTTT.

This clonotype was picked up many times. V usage is TRBV30 and J usage is TRBJ1-2; no definite D call. The CDR3 totals 10 residues. Germline V gene lookup returns CDR1 GTSNPN and CDR2 SVGIG (reference sequence). V was pared by 1 base and J by 3 bases, with 0 bases between. The CDR3 nucleotides read TGTGCCTGGAGTGACTATGGCTACACCTTC. Protein: CAWSDYGYTF.

This clonotype was recorded a few times. This may come from a read error, since a much larger clone is one base off. The chain is built from TRBV29-1 and TRBJ1-1; weak D call: TRBD1 (5 bases). Trimming stripped 7 bases from V and 10 bases from J, with 16 bases between. Germline V gene lookup returns CDR1 SQVTM and CDR2 ANQGSEA. The CDR3 runs 11 residues. The chain's CDR3 is CSAEGVSVAFF. In DNA, the CDR3 is TGCAGCGCCGAAGGGGTTTCTGTAGCTTTCTTT.

The chain is built from TRBV7-9 and TRBJ2-2; no reliable D call. V lost 7 bases to trimming and J lost 3 bases, with 3 bases between them. CDR3 size: 11 residues. Per germline, CDR1 SEHNR and CDR2 FQNEAQ (reference sequence). The CDR3 nucleotides are TGTGCCAGCATCTACACCGGGGAGCTGTTTTTT. This translates into CASIYTGELFF.

Only a few counts were recorded for this clonotype. The gene calls are TRBV2 and TRBJ1-2; possible D gene TRBD1, 6 bases. The germline V gene encodes CDR1 SNHLY and CDR2 FYNNEI. V lost 6 bases and J 4 bases, leaving 18 bases between the germline ends. The length of the CDR3 is 15 residues. CDR3 coding DNA: TGTGCCAGCAGACCCCGGGACACACTCCTCTATGGCTACACCTTC. As protein: CASRPRDTLLYGYTF.

This clonotype has at least ten counts. The J gene is TRBJ2-7, the V gene TRBV12-3 or TRBV12-4; 7 positions agree with TRBD2. V shed 6 bases, J shed 2 bases, and the junction held 10 bases outside the gene matches. This CDR3 contains 15 residues. CDR3 in amino acids: CASSLDWGGTYEQYF. For the CDR3, the DNA is TGTGCCAGCAGCCTCGACTGGGGGGGGACCTACGAGCAGTACTTC.